This T cell receptor (beta chain) is drawn from a study (dated by TCRdb to the mid-2010s). The cysteine opens and the phenylalanine closes a CDR3 of 15 amino acids. Of the read, only the CDR3 DNA is kept; its 45 bases are in frame from base 1. Trimming takes 1 base from V and 7 bases from J, and the germline ends sit 16 bases apart. The germline V gene gives CDR1 as LGHNA and CDR2 as YSLEER. The library relied on RT-PCR. The sequencer listed for this sample is Illumina MiSeq. TCRdb's own reprocessing of the public reads used fastp at Q25 and MiXCR and kept productive beta chains. Entries are consolidated by CDR3 protein sequence, retaining the most common genes and DNA. Recorded for this sample are more than 550,000 distinct CDR3 sequences; 14% of them occurred a single time. The top ten clonotypes cover just over 3.5% of the sample. This clonotype was counted ten times or more. Its target antigen remains unknown. It has no much larger one-base neighbor in the sample; base qualities were not kept.

This sequence originates from a female donor in good health, serving as a healthy control. The chain couples TRBV4-3 to TRBJ1-1; tentative D gene TRBD1, with 5 bases matching. The source material was memory CD4+ T cells from blood. In nucleotides, the sequence is TGCGCCAGCAGCCAAGGGAGGCAGGGATCCAATGAAGCTTTCTTT. Its coded protein is CASSQGRQGSNEAFF.